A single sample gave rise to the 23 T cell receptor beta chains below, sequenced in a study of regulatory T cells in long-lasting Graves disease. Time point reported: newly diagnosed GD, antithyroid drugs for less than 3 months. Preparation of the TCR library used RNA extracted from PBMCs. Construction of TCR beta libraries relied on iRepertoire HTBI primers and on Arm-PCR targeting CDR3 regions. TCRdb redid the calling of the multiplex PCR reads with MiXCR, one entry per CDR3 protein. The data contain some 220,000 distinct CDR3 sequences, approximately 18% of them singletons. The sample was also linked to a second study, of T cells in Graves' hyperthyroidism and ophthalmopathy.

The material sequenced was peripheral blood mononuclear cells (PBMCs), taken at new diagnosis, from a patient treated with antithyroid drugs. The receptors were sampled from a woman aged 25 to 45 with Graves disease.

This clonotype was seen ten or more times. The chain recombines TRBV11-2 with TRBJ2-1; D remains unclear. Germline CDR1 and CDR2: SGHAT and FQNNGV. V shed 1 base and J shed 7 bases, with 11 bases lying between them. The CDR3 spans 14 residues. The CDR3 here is CASSLAVGINEQFF. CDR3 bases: TGTGCCAGCAGCTTAGCGGTGGGAATTAATGAGCAGTTCTTC.

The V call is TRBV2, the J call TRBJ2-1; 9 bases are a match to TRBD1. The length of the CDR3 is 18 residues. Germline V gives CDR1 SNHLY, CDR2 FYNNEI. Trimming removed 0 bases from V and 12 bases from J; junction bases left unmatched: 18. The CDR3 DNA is TGTGCCAGCAGTGAAGCCTACATGGGACAGGGAGGGGGGGAGACGCAGTTCTTC. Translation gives CASSEAYMGQGGGETQFF.

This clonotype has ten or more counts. The CDR3 is CASSPTGQGAGGYTF. The DNA of the CDR3 is TGTGCCAGCAGCCCAACGGGACAGGGGGCCGGTGGCTACACCTTC. The chain uses TRBV12-3 or TRBV12-4 and TRBJ1-2, with 12 bases matching TRBD1. V was clipped by 6 bases and J by 7 bases; unmatched bases: 9. The CDR3 runs to 15 residues.

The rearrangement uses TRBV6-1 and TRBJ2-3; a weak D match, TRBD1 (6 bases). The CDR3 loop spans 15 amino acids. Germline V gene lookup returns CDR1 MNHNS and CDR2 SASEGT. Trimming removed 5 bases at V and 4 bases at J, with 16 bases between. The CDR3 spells CASSTGPSPPDTQYF. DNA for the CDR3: TGTGCCAGCAGTACAGGGCCATCCCCTCCAGATACGCAGTATTTT.

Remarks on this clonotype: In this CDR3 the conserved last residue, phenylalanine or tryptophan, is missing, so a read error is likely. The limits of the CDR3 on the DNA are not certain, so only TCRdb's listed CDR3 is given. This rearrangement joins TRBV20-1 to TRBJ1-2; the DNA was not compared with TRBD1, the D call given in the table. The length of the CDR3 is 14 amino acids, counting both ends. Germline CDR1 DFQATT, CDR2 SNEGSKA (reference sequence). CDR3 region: CSASKSVQGYGYNL.

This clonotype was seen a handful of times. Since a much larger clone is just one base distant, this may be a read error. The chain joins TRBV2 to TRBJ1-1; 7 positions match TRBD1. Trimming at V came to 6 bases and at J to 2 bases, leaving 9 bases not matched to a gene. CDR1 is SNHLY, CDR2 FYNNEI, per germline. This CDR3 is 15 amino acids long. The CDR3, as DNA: TGTGCCAGCAGACCCGGACAGGTGGGAAACACTGAAGCTTTCTTT. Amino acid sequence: CASRPGQVGNTEAFF.

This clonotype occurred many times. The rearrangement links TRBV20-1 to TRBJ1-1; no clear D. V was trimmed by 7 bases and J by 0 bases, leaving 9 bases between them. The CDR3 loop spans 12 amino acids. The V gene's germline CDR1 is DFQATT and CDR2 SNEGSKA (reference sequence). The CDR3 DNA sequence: TGCAGTGTAATACATTTGAACACTGAAGCTTTCTTT. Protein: CSVIHLNTEAFF.

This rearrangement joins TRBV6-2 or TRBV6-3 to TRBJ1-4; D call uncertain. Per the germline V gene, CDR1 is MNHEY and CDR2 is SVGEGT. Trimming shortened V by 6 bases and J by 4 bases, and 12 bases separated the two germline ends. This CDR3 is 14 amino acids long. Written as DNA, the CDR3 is TGTGCCAGCAGCCCCGGACTGAATAATGAAAAACTGTTTTTT. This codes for CASSPGLNNEKLFF.

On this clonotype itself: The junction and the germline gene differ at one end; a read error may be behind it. The CDR3 region is CAGSSDTVLTGELFF. In DNA, the CDR3 is TGTGCCGGCAGTTCGGACACTGTCCTCACCGGGGAGCTGTTTTTT. The rearrangement joins TRBV12-3 or TRBV12-4 to TRBJ2-2; D might be TRBD1 (5 bases). The CDR3 has 15 amino acids.

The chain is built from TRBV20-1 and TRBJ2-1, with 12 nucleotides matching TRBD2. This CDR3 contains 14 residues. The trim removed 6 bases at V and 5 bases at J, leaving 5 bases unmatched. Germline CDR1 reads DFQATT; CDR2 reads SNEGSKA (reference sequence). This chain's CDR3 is CSALAGGRDNEQFF. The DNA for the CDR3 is TGCAGTGCCCTAGCGGGAGGGAGGGACAATGAGCAGTTCTTC.

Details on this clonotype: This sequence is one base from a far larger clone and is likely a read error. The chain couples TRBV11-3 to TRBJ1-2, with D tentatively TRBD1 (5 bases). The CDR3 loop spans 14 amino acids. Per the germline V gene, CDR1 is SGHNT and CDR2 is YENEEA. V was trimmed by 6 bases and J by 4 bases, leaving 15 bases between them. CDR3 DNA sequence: TGTGCCAGCAGTCCCGGGACCGGCAGCTATGGCTACACCTTC. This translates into CASSPGTGSYGYTF.

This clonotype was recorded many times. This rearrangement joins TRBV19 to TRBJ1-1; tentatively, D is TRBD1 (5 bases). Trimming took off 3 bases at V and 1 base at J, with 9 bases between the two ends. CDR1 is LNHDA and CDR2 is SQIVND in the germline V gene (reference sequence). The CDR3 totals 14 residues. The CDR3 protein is CASSIGTENTEAFF. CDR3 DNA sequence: TGTGCCAGTAGTATCGGGACGGAGAACACTGAAGCTTTCTTT.

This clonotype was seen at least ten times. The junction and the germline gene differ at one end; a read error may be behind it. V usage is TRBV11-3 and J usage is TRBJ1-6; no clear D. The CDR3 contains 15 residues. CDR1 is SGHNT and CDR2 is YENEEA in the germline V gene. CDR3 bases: TGTGCCAGCAGAGGAGCGAGCTCCTATAATTCACCCCCCCACTTT. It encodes CASRGASSYNSPPHF.

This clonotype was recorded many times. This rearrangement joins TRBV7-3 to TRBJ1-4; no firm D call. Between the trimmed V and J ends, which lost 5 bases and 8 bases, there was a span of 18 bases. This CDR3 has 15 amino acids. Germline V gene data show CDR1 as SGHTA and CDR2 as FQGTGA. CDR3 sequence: CASSRLGPAWEKLFF. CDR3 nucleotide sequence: TGTGCCAGCAGCCGCCTGGGCCCGGCCTGGGAAAAACTGTTTTTT. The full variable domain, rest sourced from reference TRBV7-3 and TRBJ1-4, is GAGVSQTPSNKVTEKGKYVELRCDPISGHTALYWYRQSLGQGPEFLIYFQGTGAADDSGLPNDRFFAVRPEGSVSTLKIQRTERGDSAVYLCASSRLGPAWEKLFFGSGTQLSVL.

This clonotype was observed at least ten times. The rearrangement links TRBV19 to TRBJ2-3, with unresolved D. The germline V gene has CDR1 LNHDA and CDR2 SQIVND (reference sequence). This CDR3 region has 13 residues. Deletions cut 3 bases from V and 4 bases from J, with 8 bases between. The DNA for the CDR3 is TGTGCCAGTAGTATCCACTTAGCAGATACGCAGTATTTT. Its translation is CASSIHLADTQYF.

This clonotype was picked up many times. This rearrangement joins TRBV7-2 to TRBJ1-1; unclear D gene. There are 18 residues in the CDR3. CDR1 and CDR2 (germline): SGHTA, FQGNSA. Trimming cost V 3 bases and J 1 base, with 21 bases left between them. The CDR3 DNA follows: TGTGCCAGCAGCTTTCCCTTCACTGGCGGTTTACCGAACACTGAAGCTTTCTTT. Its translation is CASSFPFTGGLPNTEAFF.

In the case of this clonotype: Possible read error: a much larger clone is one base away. The CDR3 sequence is CASSAEPGGRETQYF. The CDR3 DNA reads as TGTGCCAGCAGCGCAGAACCCGGTGGTCGGGAGACCCAGTACTTC. This chain joins TRBV7-2 and TRBJ2-5; no firm D call. The CDR3 length is 15 residues. The V end lost 5 bases, the J end lost 5 bases, and 18 bases lay between the germline ends. Germline loops: CDR1 SGHTA, CDR2 FQGNSA.

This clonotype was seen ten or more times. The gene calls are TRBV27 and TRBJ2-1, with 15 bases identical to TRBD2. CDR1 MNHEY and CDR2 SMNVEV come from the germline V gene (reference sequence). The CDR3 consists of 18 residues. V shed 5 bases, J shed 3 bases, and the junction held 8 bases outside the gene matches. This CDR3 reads CASSPRPGLAGGYNEQFF. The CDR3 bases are TGTGCCAGCAGTCCACGCCCGGGACTAGCGGGGGGCTACAATGAGCAGTTCTTC.

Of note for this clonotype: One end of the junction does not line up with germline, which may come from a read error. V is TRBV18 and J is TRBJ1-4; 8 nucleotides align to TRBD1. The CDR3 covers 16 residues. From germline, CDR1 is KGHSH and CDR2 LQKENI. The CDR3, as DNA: TGTGCCAGCTCGGCCTACAGGGGGACAACTAATGAAAATCTGTGTTTT. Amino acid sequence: CASSAYRGTTNENLCF.

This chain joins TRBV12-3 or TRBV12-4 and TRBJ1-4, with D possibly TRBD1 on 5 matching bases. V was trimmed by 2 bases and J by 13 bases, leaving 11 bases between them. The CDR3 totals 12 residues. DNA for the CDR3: TGTGCCAGCAGTTTACAGAGGGGCGGACTGTTTTTT. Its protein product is CASSLQRGGLFF.

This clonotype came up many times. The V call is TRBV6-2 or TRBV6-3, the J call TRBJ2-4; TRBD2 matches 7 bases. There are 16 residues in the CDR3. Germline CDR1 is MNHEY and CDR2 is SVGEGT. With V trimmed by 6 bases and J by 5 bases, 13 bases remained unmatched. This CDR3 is CASRGGVGGTENIQYF. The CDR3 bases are TGTGCCAGCAGGGGAGGGGTTGGGGGTACTGAAAACATTCAGTACTTC.

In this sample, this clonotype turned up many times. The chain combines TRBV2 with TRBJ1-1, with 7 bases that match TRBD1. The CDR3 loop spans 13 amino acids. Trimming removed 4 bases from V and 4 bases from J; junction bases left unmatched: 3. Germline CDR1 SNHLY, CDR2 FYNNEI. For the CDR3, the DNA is TGTGCCAGCAGTGTGGGACAGAGCACTGAAGCTTTCTTT. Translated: CASSVGQSTEAFF.

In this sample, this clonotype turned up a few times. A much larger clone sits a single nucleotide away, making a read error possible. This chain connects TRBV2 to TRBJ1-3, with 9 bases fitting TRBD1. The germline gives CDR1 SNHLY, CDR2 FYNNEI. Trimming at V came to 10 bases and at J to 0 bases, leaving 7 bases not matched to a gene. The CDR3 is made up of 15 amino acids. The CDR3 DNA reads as TGTGCCATCAGGTCACAGGGGGCCTCTGGAAACACCATATATTTT. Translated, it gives CAIRSQGASGNTIYF.